This T cell receptor beta chain was recovered during a study of graft-versus-host responses after intestinal transplantation. Points from the study as a whole: Recipient marrow held GvH clones, some first seen in ileum or blood.

Profiled with immunoSEQ multiplex PCR; TCRdb holds only in-frame clones, not every one. The table lists about 40,000 clones, 80% to 95% of them singletons. The sample holds one count of this clone. The antigen is unknown. The clonotype was recovered from a human patient who received an intestinal transplant, so some T cells may come from the graft donor. The material was PBMCs, obtained almost 750 days after intestinal transplantation.

CDR3 protein: CASSVGAGYNQPQHF. CDR3 DNA: TGTGCCAGCAGCGTAGGGGCAGGGTACAATCAGCCCCAGCATTTT. The chain carries TRBV9 and TRBJ1-5; tentatively, D is TRBD1 (5 bases). Germline V gives CDR1 SGDLS, CDR2 YYNGEE. This CDR3 region has 15 residues. Trimming took off 0 bases at V and 3 bases at J, with 10 bases between the two ends.